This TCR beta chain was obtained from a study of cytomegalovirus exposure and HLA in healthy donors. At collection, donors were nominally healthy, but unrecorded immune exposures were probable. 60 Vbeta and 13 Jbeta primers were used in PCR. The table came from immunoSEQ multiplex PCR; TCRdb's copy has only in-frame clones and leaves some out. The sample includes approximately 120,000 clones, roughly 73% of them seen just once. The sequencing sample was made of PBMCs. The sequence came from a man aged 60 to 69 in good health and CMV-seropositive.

The CDR3 nucleotides are TGTGCCAGCAGCGACAGCTACGAGCAGTACTTC. Its protein product is CASSDSYEQYF. The rearrangement joins TRBV6-5 to TRBJ2-7, with D maybe TRBD1 (5 bases). The CDR3 sequence is 11 residues long. V lost 6 bases and J 3 bases, leaving 6 bases between the germline ends. Germline loops: CDR1 MNHEY, CDR2 SVGAGI.